What follows are 23 T cell receptor beta chains derived from one specimen sequenced in a study of T cells in Graves' hyperthyroidism and ophthalmopathy. Amplified TCR beta CDR3 regions derived from RNA transcripts. The study used the HTBI primer set for a first-round RT-PCR of the TCR CDR3. TCRdb fed the multiplex PCR reads into MiXCR, producing one record per CDR3 protein. The top ten hold about two fifths of the sample, which has over 500,000 distinct CDR3 sequences, over 45% seen once. Sequencing was done on a sample of peripheral blood or thyroid tissue (not recorded which). The receptors come from an adult woman with Graves' disease, either hyperthyroidism or ophthalmopathy (not recorded which).

The sample holds many counts of this clonotype. In nucleotides, the CDR3 is TGTGCCACCAGTGACTCCGGGACAGGAGTAAACACCATATATTTT. Protein sequence: CATSDSGTGVNTIYF. The chain recombines TRBV24-1 with TRBJ1-3, with TRBD1 identical over 8 bases. Trimming removed 4 bases from V and 6 bases from J; junction bases left unmatched: 7. Looked up from germline, CDR1 is KGHDR and CDR2 is SFDVKD. This CDR3 is 15 amino acids long.

The rearrangement uses TRBV25-1 and TRBJ2-7; 12 nucleotides align to TRBD2. This CDR3 comprises 16 residues. Germline-derived CDR1 and CDR2 are MGHDK and SYGVNS. After removal of 7 bases from V and 4 bases from J, the junction contained 11 bases not matched to a gene. The CDR3 spells CASTPRTSGNRYEQYF. The CDR3 DNA follows: TGTGCCAGCACCCCCCGGACTAGCGGGAATAGGTACGAGCAGTACTTC.

This clonotype was observed many times. The rearrangement links TRBV10-3 to TRBJ1-3; D ambiguous. Trimming removed 0 bases at V and 0 bases at J, with 9 bases between. The CDR3 loop spans 16 amino acids. Germline CDR1 is ENHRY and CDR2 is SYGVKD. The CDR3 reads CAISESRTISGNTIYF. As DNA, the CDR3 is TGTGCCATCAGTGAGTCGAGGACTATCTCTGGAAACACCATATATTTT.

This chain links TRBV19 with TRBJ1-2; 7 bases map to TRBD1. The ends lost 6 bases at V and 1 base at J; junction bases unmatched: 8. CDR3 length: 15 amino acids. The germline V gene encodes CDR1 LNHDA and CDR2 SQIVND (reference sequence). The CDR3 DNA is TGTGCCAGTAGATCGACAGGGAGAGGTAACTATGGCTACACCTTC. Translated: CASRSTGRGNYGYTF. Together with reference TRBV19 and TRBJ1-2, the CDR3 gives the full variable domain: DGGITQSPKYLFRKEGQNVTLSCEQNLNHDAMYWYRQDPGQGLRLIYYSQIVNDFQKGDIAEGYSVSREKKESFPLTVTSAQKNPTAFYLCASRSTGRGNYGYTFGSGTRLTVV.

The CDR3 protein is CASSPPTGTSGPQHF. DNA for the CDR3: TGTGCCAGTAGTCCACCGACCGGGACTAGCGGGCCCCAGCATTTT. The chain links TRBV19 to TRBJ1-5; a weak D match, TRBD1 (5 bases). This CDR3 has 15 amino acids. Germline CDR1 is LNHDA and CDR2 is SQIVND (reference sequence). Trimming shortened V by 5 bases and J by 9 bases, and 20 bases separated the two germline ends.

This clonotype was seen repeatedly, ten times or more. The chain couples TRBV10-1 to TRBJ1-1, with 7 positions matching TRBD1. Germline CDR1 is WNHNN and CDR2 is SYGVQD (reference sequence). The CDR3 totals 15 residues. V shed 0 bases and J 1 base; nucleotides not matched to a gene: 2. The CDR3 DNA reads as TGCGCCAGCAGTGAGTCTCGGACAGGGAACACTGAAGCTTTCTTT. This sequence encodes CASSESRTGNTEAFF.

This clonotype turned up a few times. The chain has TRBV15 and TRBJ1-5; D is unclear. The germline V and J ends were trimmed by 7 bases and 5 bases, with 18 bases remaining between them. The CDR3 is made up of 15 amino acids. The V gene's germline CDR1 is LNHNV and CDR2 YYDKDF (reference sequence). The CDR3 DNA sequence: TGTGCCACCACCCCCGCGCGGGAGGAACATCAGCCCCAGCATTTT. Protein product: CATTPAREEHQPQHF.

V and J are TRBV2 and TRBJ1-1; maybe TRBD1 (5 bases). This CDR3 contains 15 residues. CDR1 is SNHLY, CDR2 FYNNEI, per germline. The V end lost 3 bases, the J end lost 1 base, and 12 bases lay between the germline ends. Here the CDR3 DNA reads TGTGCCAGCAGTGACCAGGGTTGGGGGAACACTGAAGCTTTCTTT. Translating gives CASSDQGWGNTEAFF. The full variable domain, completed using reference TRBV2 and TRBJ1-1, is EPEVTQTPSHQVTQMGQEVILRCVPISNHLYFYWYRQILGQKVEFLVSFYNNEISEKSEIFDDQFSVERPDGSNFTLKIRSTKLEDSAMYFCASSDQGWGNTEAFFGQGTRLTVV.

This clonotype was counted ten times or more. V gene TRBV20-1 combines with J gene TRBJ1-3; a weak D match, TRBD1 (5 bases). Germline CDR1 reads DFQATT; CDR2 reads SNEGSKA (reference sequence). CDR3 length: 16 amino acids. V was trimmed by 3 bases and J by 0 bases, leaving 15 bases between them. In DNA form, the CDR3 reads TGCAGTGCTAGGGCCCAGGAGGGGTACTCTGGAAACACCATATATTTT. Protein sequence: CSARAQEGYSGNTIYF.

The CDR3 protein is CSVDGDMNTEAFF. CDR3 sequence (DNA): TGCAGCGTTGACGGAGACATGAACACTGAAGCTTTCTTT. The rearrangement uses TRBV29-1 and TRBJ1-1, with D unclear. Trimming removed 3 bases from V and 0 bases from J, with 8 bases in between. In germline, CDR1 is SQVTM, CDR2 ANQGSEA. This CDR3 is 13 amino acids long.

A remark on this clonotype: It is likely a read error, because the conserved phenylalanine at the end of the CDR3 is missing. The limits of the CDR3 on the DNA are not certain, so only TCRdb's listed CDR3 is given. The chain is built from TRBV7-2 and TRBJ1-1; TRBD1, the table's D call, was not compared with the DNA. The CDR3 has 9 residues if both end residues are counted. Germline V gene data show CDR1 as SGHTA and CDR2 as FQGNSA. CDR3 sequence reads: CASSLGAAV.

The chain couples TRBV5-1 to TRBJ1-1; D unclear. Germline V gene sequence: CDR1 SGHRS, CDR2 YFSETQ. This CDR3 contains 14 residues. Deletions cut 0 bases from V and 6 bases from J, with 12 bases between. CDR3: CASSLGTSDAEAFF. Written as DNA, the CDR3 is TGCGCCAGCAGCTTGGGGACTAGCGACGCTGAAGCTTTCTTT.

V usage is TRBV29-1 and J usage is TRBJ1-2; tentative D call: TRBD1 (5 bases). The CDR3 is 12 amino acids. Per germline, CDR1 SQVTM and CDR2 ANQGSEA. Trimming cost V 5 bases and J 7 bases, with 14 bases left between them. The CDR3, as DNA: TGCAGCGTTCTACAGGCCGGGGGTGGCTACACCTTC. Translation gives CSVLQAGGGYTF.

The V and J genes are TRBV7-2 and TRBJ1-2, with D uncertain. Germline-derived CDR1 and CDR2 are SGHTA and FQGNSA. The CDR3 is made up of 15 amino acids. V gave up 2 bases and J gave up 3 bases, with 13 bases separating them. The CDR3 DNA follows: TGTGCCAGCAGCTTATATCCAGGAGGTCACTATGGCTACACCTTC. Its protein is CASSLYPGGHYGYTF.

The chain couples TRBV7-9 to TRBJ2-6, with TRBD1 identical over 8 bases. The CDR3 extends over 19 amino acids. The V gene's germline CDR1 is SEHNR and CDR2 FQNEAQ (reference sequence). J was trimmed by 0 bases and V by 3 bases; bases with no gene match: 10. The CDR3: CASSFRDRRSNSGANVLTF. CDR3 nucleotide sequence: TGTGCCAGCAGCTTCCGGGACAGGCGATCGAACTCTGGGGCCAACGTCCTGACTTTC. Variable domain in full (rest from reference TRBV7-9 and TRBJ2-6): DTGVSQNPRHKITKRGQNVTFRCDPISEHNRLYWYRQTLGQGPEFLTYFQNEAQLEKSRLLSDRFSAERPKGSFSTLEIQRTEQGDSAMYLCASSFRDRRSNSGANVLTFGAGSRLTVL.

There are a few counts of this clonotype. J is TRBJ2-2 and V is TRBV20-1; 7 bases agree with TRBD2. The ends lost 6 bases at V and 5 bases at J; junction bases unmatched: 12. The CDR3 has 15 amino acids. The germline V gene encodes CDR1 DFQATT and CDR2 SNEGSKA (reference sequence). The DNA for the CDR3 is TGCAGTGCCCCCTCCCCGGGAGGTGGTACCGGGGAGCTGTTTTTT. Protein: CSAPSPGGGTGELFF.

This chain connects TRBV29-1 to TRBJ1-2; D remains unclear. Germline loops: CDR1 SQVTM, CDR2 ANQGSEA. V was trimmed by 5 bases and J by 4 bases, leaving 17 bases between them. This CDR3 is 14 amino acids long. CDR3 region: CSVTFAGLGYGYTF. The CDR3 region has the DNA TGCAGCGTTACTTTTGCGGGTCTGGGCTATGGCTACACCTTC. The whole variable domain, filled in from reference TRBV29-1 and TRBJ1-2, reads SAVISQKPSRDICQRGTSLTIQCQVDSQVTMMFWYRQQPGQSLTLIATANQGSEATYESGFVIDKFPISRPNLTFSTLTVSNMSPEDSSIYLCSVTFAGLGYGYTFGSGTRLTVV.

The J gene is TRBJ1-2, the V gene TRBV7-8; 9 bases map to TRBD1. The germline gives CDR1 SGHVS, CDR2 FQNEAQ. This CDR3 spans 12 amino acids. J lost 8 bases, V lost 6 bases, and 4 bases had no gene match. CDR3 DNA: TGTGCCAGCAGTGGACAGGGGAAAGGCTACACCTTC. Translating it yields CASSGQGKGYTF.

The chain couples TRBV9 to TRBJ2-7; TRBD1 might be the D (6 bases). Germline loops: CDR1 SGDLS, CDR2 YYNGEE. The CDR3 has 15 amino acids. Trimming pared 3 bases from V and 6 bases from J, leaving 19 bases between. This chain's CDR3 is CASSAPRTGNTEQYF. Here the CDR3 DNA reads TGTGCCAGCAGCGCCCCTAGAACAGGGAATACCGAGCAGTACTTC. The entire variable domain, with the rest obtained from reference TRBV9 and TRBJ2-7, is as follows: DSGVTQTPKHLITATGQRVTLRCSPRSGDLSVYWYQQSLDQGLQFLIQYYNGEERAKGNILERFSAQQFPDLHSELNLSSLELGDSALYFCASSAPRTGNTEQYFGPGTRLTVT.

This clonotype was seen only a few times. This chain's CDR3 is CSVGTGGYGYTF. The CDR3 nucleotides read TGCAGCGTTGGGACAGGGGGCTATGGCTACACCTTC. The rearrangement joins TRBV29-1 to TRBJ1-2, with 10 bases matching TRBD1. The J segment lost 4 bases and the V segment lost 4 bases, leaving 0 bases of the junction unmatched. CDR3 length: 12 amino acids. The germline CDR1 and CDR2 sequences are SQVTM and ANQGSEA.

This clonotype was recorded a few times. J is TRBJ2-7 and V is TRBV7-9; 8 bases align to TRBD1. V was clipped by 6 bases and J by 2 bases; unmatched bases: 9. Germline V gene sequence: CDR1 SEHNR, CDR2 FQNEAQ (reference sequence). The CDR3 spans 15 residues. As DNA, the CDR3 is TGTGCCAGCAGACACGGACAGGGTTGGGCCTACGAGCAGTACTTC. Translated, it gives CASRHGQGWAYEQYF.

In the case of this clonotype: The DNA is left out, because the CDR3 cannot be placed on it with certainty; the CDR3 is given as TCRdb lists it. The chain uses TRBV7-6 and TRBJ2-5; the listed D gene, TRBD1, was not tested against the DNA. The CDR3 length equals 21 residues, ends included. Germline V gives CDR1 SGHVS, CDR2 FNYEAQ. The CDR3 reads CASSFGTGDDGYTFGSGTQYF.

This clonotype was detected only once. The chain combines TRBV7-2 with TRBJ2-5, with 8 bases identical to TRBD1. The CDR3 has 14 amino acids. J lost 9 bases, V lost 3 bases, and 9 bases had no gene match. Germline CDR1 and CDR2: SGHTA and FQGNSA. This CDR3 reads CASSLDRAFQPQYF. As DNA, the CDR3 is TGTGCCAGCAGCTTGGACAGGGCTTTTCAGCCCCAGTACTTC. Full variable domain (remainder filled in from reference TRBV7-2 and TRBJ2-5): GAGVSQSPSNKVTEKGKDVELRCDPISGHTALYWYRQSLGQGLEFLIYFQGNSAPDKSGLPSDRFSAERTGGSVSTLTIQRTQQEDSAVYLCASSLDRAFQPQYFGPGTRLLVL.